A single sample is the source of the 22 T cell receptor beta chains below, sequenced in a study of blood T cell repertoires in COVID-19. The data were produced by immunoSEQ multiplex PCR, yet TCRdb's version contains in-frame clones alone and is incomplete. Among about 85,000 clones listed, approximately 78% were seen once. Specimen: peripheral blood. These receptors were obtained from a woman of 80 years or more with acute or convalescent COVID-19.

This chain uses TRBV5-1 with TRBJ1-1, with D perhaps TRBD1 (5 bases). Trimming took 2 bases from V and 3 from J, leaving 11 bases between them. Germline lookup yields CDR1 SGHRS and CDR2 YFSETQ. The CDR3 length is 14 residues. The CDR3 sequence is CASSLGRADTEAFF. In nucleotides, the CDR3 is TGCGCCAGCAGCTTAGGCAGGGCGGACACTGAAGCTTTCTTT.

The chain joins TRBV28 to TRBJ2-1; D is unclear. CDR1 is MDHEN, CDR2 SYDVKM, per germline. Deletions cut 2 bases from V and 4 bases from J, with 9 bases between. The CDR3 spans 14 residues. The CDR3: CASSLTKTYNEQFF. The CDR3 DNA is TGTGCCAGCAGTTTAACTAAAACTTACAATGAGCAGTTCTTC.

The rearrangement links TRBV3-1 (or the pseudogene TRBV3-2) to TRBJ1-1; D is ambiguous. The CDR3 sequence is 16 residues long. Germline V gene sequence: CDR1 LGHDT, CDR2 YNNKEL (reference sequence). Between the trimmed V and J ends, which lost 3 bases and 3 bases, there was a span of 17 bases. The CDR3: CASSQKARGTDTEAFF. CDR3 DNA: TGTGCCAGCAGCCAGAAAGCCCGGGGAACGGACACTGAAGCTTTCTTT.

The V and J genes are TRBV9 and TRBJ2-5; 7 positions agree with TRBD2. V lost 4 bases to trimming and J lost 4 bases; unmatched junction nucleotides: 10. The CDR3 is 15 residues long. Germline V CDR1 and CDR2: SGDLS, YYNGEE. CDR3 in amino acids: CASSPTLGLGETQYF. The CDR3 coding sequence is TGTGCCAGCAGCCCAACACTAGGACTAGGAGAGACCCAGTACTTC.

The chain couples TRBV5-1 to TRBJ1-1, with a possible D match to TRBD1 (5 bases). The CDR3 consists of 16 residues. Trimming left V 3 bases short and J 4 bases short, with 19 bases between. Germline V gene sequence: CDR1 SGHRS, CDR2 YFSETQ. The CDR3 bases are TGCGCCAGCAGCTCCCCTCTAGGGGCCATGGGCACTGAAGCTTTCTTT. Encoded protein: CASSSPLGAMGTEAFF.

V gene TRBV7-2 combines with J gene TRBJ2-7; the D gene is possibly TRBD1 (6 bases). Trimming took 1 base from V and 5 from J, leaving 9 bases between them. Germline CDR1 reads SGHTA; CDR2 reads FQGNSA. The CDR3 is 13 amino acids. Written as DNA, the CDR3 is TGTGCCAGCAGCTTAGTACAGGGAGACGAGCAGTACTTC. Protein: CASSLVQGDEQYF.

The CDR3 bases are TGTGCCAGCAGCGTAGGGACATACAATGAGCAGTTCTTC. This gives the protein CASSVGTYNEQFF. V gene TRBV9 combines with J gene TRBJ2-1; tentative D call: TRBD1 (5 bases). Germline assignment: CDR1 SGDLS and CDR2 YYNGEE. V lost 0 bases and J lost 4, with 5 bases in between. The CDR3 loop spans 13 amino acids.

This clone was found once. The chain is built from TRBV7-9 and TRBJ1-1; D perhaps matches TRBD1 (5 bases). The germline V gene encodes CDR1 SEHNR and CDR2 FQNEAQ (reference sequence). The CDR3 covers 16 residues. V was trimmed by 2 bases and J by 0 bases, leaving 13 bases between them. CDR3 bases: TGTGCCAGCAGCTTAACAGGCTCGCTCGTGAACACTGAAGCTTTCTTT. As protein: CASSLTGSLVNTEAFF.

This chain joins TRBV29-1 and TRBJ2-4; 7 nucleotides match TRBD1. The germline gives CDR1 SQVTM, CDR2 ANQGSEA. The CDR3 runs 15 residues. With V trimmed by 7 bases and J by 3 bases, 12 bases remained unmatched. The CDR3 nucleotides are TGCAGCGCCCTCAACTACAGGGACAGCAAAAACATTCAGTACTTC. Translating it yields CSALNYRDSKNIQYF.

The chain links TRBV19 to TRBJ1-5, with 7 bases aligning to TRBD1. With V trimmed by 7 bases and J by 1 base, 7 bases remained unmatched. Germline V CDR1 and CDR2: LNHDA, SQIVND (reference sequence). CDR3 size: 15 residues. CDR3 sequence reads: CASTMGTVSNQPQHF. As DNA, the CDR3 is TGTGCCAGTACCATGGGGACAGTCAGCAATCAGCCCCAGCATTTT.

Comment on this clone: Other DNA variants within this sample encode the same CDR3. The chain has TRBV12-3 or TRBV12-4 and TRBJ1-2; D possibly corresponds to TRBD1 (6 bases). The CDR3 consists of 13 residues. V was shortened by 6 bases and J by 2 bases, with 10 bases between the two germline ends. CDR3: CASSLDRNYGYTF. The CDR3, as DNA: TGTGCCAGCAGCCTTGACAGGAACTATGGCTACACCTTC.

The chain is built from TRBV4-1 and TRBJ2-3, with 8 bases lining up with TRBD1. The CDR3 is made up of 16 amino acids. Germline V lookup: CDR1 MGHRA, CDR2 YSYEKL. Trimming removed 4 bases from V and 5 bases from J; junction bases left unmatched: 11. The CDR3 sequence is CASSLSGQGARDTQYF. The DNA of the CDR3 is TGCGCCAGCAGCCTTTCGGGGCAGGGGGCGCGAGATACGCAGTATTTT.

The chain is built from TRBV27 and TRBJ1-1; unclear D gene. The CDR3 loop spans 15 amino acids. Trimming stripped 7 bases from V and 8 bases from J, with 23 bases between. In germline, CDR1 is MNHEY, CDR2 SMNVEV (reference sequence). In nucleotides, the CDR3 is TGTGCCAGCATGCGTCTTGAGCGAAACCGCCCCGAAGCTTTCTTT. Translating gives CASMRLERNRPEAFF.

The V gene is TRBV28, the J gene TRBJ2-5, with D unresolved. The germline CDR1 and CDR2 sequences are MDHEN and SYDVKM. The V end lost 10 bases, the J end lost 4 bases, and 22 bases lay between the germline ends. CDR3 length: 15 amino acids. The DNA for the CDR3 is TGTGCCACAGAGGAAGGCTTCGTGAGTATAGAGACCCAGTACTTC. It codes for CATEEGFVSIETQYF.

CDR3 region: CSVVRTAYGYTF. The DNA of the CDR3 is TGCAGCGTTGTAAGGACAGCGTATGGCTACACCTTC. This chain connects TRBV29-1 to TRBJ1-2, with a weak D call TRBD1 (6 bases). CDR3 length: 12 amino acids. Germline V CDR1 and CDR2: SQVTM, ANQGSEA. The V gene lost 4 bases and the J gene lost 5 bases, with 11 bases spanning the gap.

The J gene is TRBJ1-1, the V gene TRBV20-1; D is uncertain. This CDR3 is 14 amino acids long. The germline V gene has CDR1 DFQATT and CDR2 SNEGSKA (reference sequence). Trimming cost V 6 bases and J 6 bases, with 20 bases left between them. In nucleotides, the CDR3 is TGCAGTGCCAGTCCGTCAGGCCGATCCGCTGAAGCTTTCTTT. It yields the protein CSASPSGRSAEAFF.

This chain connects TRBV5-4 to TRBJ1-5; D gene unclear. The germline V gene has CDR1 SGHNT and CDR2 YYREEE (reference sequence). This CDR3 is built from 12 residues. The V end was cut by 2 bases, the J end by 3 bases, with 3 bases between. The CDR3 coding sequence is TGTGCCAGCAGCTTCAACAATCAGCCCCAGCATTTT. Its translation is CASSFNNQPQHF.

CDR3 sequence (DNA): TGCGCCAGCAGCCAAGTTTCGGGCGGGACAGGGGGCTACGAGCAGTACTTC. This translates into CASSQVSGGTGGYEQYF. The V and J genes are TRBV4-1 and TRBJ2-7; 11 bases are a match to TRBD1. Germline V gives CDR1 MGHRA, CDR2 YSYEKL. The CDR3 runs to 17 residues. The V gene end was trimmed by 1 base and the J gene end by 3 bases; junction bases not matched to a gene: 8.

The chain recombines TRBV3-1 (or the pseudogene TRBV3-2) with TRBJ1-2; D uncertain. Trimming took 6 bases from V and 4 from J, leaving 9 bases between them. CDR1 and CDR2 from the germline V gene are LGHDT and YNNKEL (reference sequence). CDR3 length equals 12 residues. CDR3 residues: CASSGGLYGYTF. The CDR3, as DNA: TGTGCCAGCAGTGGCGGCCTCTATGGCTACACCTTC.

The chain is built from TRBV27 and TRBJ2-1; D is perhaps TRBD2 (7 bases). Germline loops: CDR1 MNHEY, CDR2 SMNVEV (reference sequence). The CDR3 has 14 amino acids. V lost 1 base and J 7 bases, leaving 11 bases between the germline ends. CDR3 coding DNA: TGTGCCAGCAGTTTATGGGGGGGCCAGAATGAGCAGTTCTTC. It is translated as CASSLWGGQNEQFF.

The rearrangement links TRBV15 to TRBJ2-2; 13 bases match TRBD2. The CDR3 has 18 amino acids. Trimming removed 4 bases from V and 4 bases from J; junction bases left unmatched: 9. Germline V gives CDR1 LNHNV, CDR2 YYDKDF (reference sequence). The CDR3, as DNA: TGTGCCACCAGCACCGCGGGACTAGCGGGGACCCCCACCGGGGAGCTGTTTTTT. Amino acid sequence: CATSTAGLAGTPTGELFF.

V usage is TRBV6-2 or TRBV6-3 and J usage is TRBJ2-1; D may be TRBD2 (6 bases). The CDR3 extends over 17 amino acids. The V end was cut by 5 bases, the J end by 0 bases, with 17 bases between. Germline CDR1 is MNHEY and CDR2 is SVGEGT. CDR3 region: CASSTRDWGSSYNEQFF. In nucleotides, the CDR3 is TGTGCCAGCAGTACTCGGGACTGGGGGAGCTCCTACAATGAGCAGTTCTTC.